Listed below are T cell receptor beta chains from one sample, sequenced in a study of blood T cell repertoires in COVID-19. Libraries were prepared by immunoSEQ multiplex PCR; TCRdb keeps only in-frame clonotypes and omits some of them. The repertoire holds about 250,000 clones, with about 83% as singletons. The specimen was peripheral blood. The origin of the receptors is a woman at least 80 years old with COVID-19, enrolled during active disease. Both conserved end residues are part of each CDR3. A D gene is named only where the DNA matches it firmly. Part of the rows lack a size; the others show once, few, many or a class for expanded clones.

clone_size: .; d_call: TRBD1; v_call: TRBV3-1/TRBV3-2; j_call: TRBJ1-6; cdr3_aa: CASSQAWTGGYSPLHF; cdr3_nt: TGTGCCAGCAGCCAAGCTTGGACAGGGGGTTACTCACCCCTCCACTTT
clone_size: .; d_call: TRBD1; v_call: TRBV7-2; j_call: TRBJ1-5; cdr3_aa: CASSLMDRSFNQPQHF; cdr3_nt: TGTGCCAGCAGCTTAATGGACAGGTCATTCAATCAGCCCCAGCATTTT
clone_size: .; d_call: .; v_call: TRBV30; j_call: TRBJ1-2; cdr3_aa: CAWSANAGDGYTF; cdr3_nt: TGTGCCTGGAGTGCAAATGCGGGGGATGGCTACACCTTC
clone_size: .; d_call: .; v_call: TRBV7-9; j_call: TRBJ2-3; cdr3_aa: CASSSLADTQYF; cdr3_nt: TGTGCCAGCAGCTCTCTAGCGGATACGCAGTATTTT
clone_size: .; d_call: TRBD2; v_call: TRBV15; j_call: TRBJ2-3; cdr3_aa: CATSKLAGADTQYF; cdr3_nt: TGTGCCACCAGCAAACTAGCGGGGGCAGATACGCAGTATTTT
clone_size: .; d_call: .; v_call: TRBV19; j_call: TRBJ1-5; cdr3_aa: CAREGLGISNQPQHF; cdr3_nt: TGTGCCAGGGAGGGGCTCGGTATTAGCAATCAGCCCCAGCATTTT
clone_size: .; d_call: .; v_call: TRBV18; j_call: TRBJ2-5; cdr3_aa: CASSPGAKETQYF; cdr3_nt: TGTGCCAGCTCACCTGGAGCAAAGGAGACCCAGTACTTC
clone_size: .; d_call: .; v_call: TRBV29-1; j_call: TRBJ1-2; cdr3_aa: CSVGRVANYGYTF; cdr3_nt: TGCAGCGTTGGGCGGGTAGCTAACTATGGCTACACCTTC
clone_size: once; d_call: .; v_call: TRBV21-1; j_call: TRBJ2-1; cdr3_aa: CASSARTGSYNEQFF; cdr3_nt: TGTGCCAGCTCGGCCCGGACAGGATCCTACAATGAGCAGTTCTTC
clone_size: once; d_call: TRBD1; v_call: TRBV7-2; j_call: TRBJ2-7; cdr3_aa: CASSFRGQGGEQYF; cdr3_nt: TGTGCCAGCAGCTTTAGAGGACAGGGGGGTGAGCAGTACTTC
clone_size: few; d_call: .; v_call: TRBV7-2; j_call: TRBJ2-7; cdr3_aa: CASSLSPSSYEQYF; cdr3_nt: TGTGCCAGCAGCTTATCCCCATCCTCCTACGAGCAGTACTTC
clone_size: .; d_call: .; v_call: TRBV28; j_call: TRBJ2-1; cdr3_aa: CASSLQGGEQFF; cdr3_nt: TGTGCCAGCAGTCTCCAGGGTGGGGAGCAGTTCTTC
clone_size: few; d_call: .; v_call: TRBV3-1/TRBV3-2; j_call: TRBJ1-2; cdr3_aa: CASSQLGSPGYTF; cdr3_nt: TGTGCCAGCAGCCAACTCGGGAGTCCGGGCTACACCTTC
clone_size: once; d_call: TRBD1; v_call: TRBV6-5; j_call: TRBJ1-5; cdr3_aa: CASSDRANGPQHF; cdr3_nt: TGTGCCAGCAGCGACAGGGCAAACGGGCCCCAGCATTTT
clone_size: .; d_call: .; v_call: TRBV3-1/TRBV3-2; j_call: TRBJ1-4; cdr3_aa: CASSQAGVGTNEKLFF; cdr3_nt: TGTGCCAGCAGCCAAGCAGGGGTTGGAACTAATGAAAAACTGTTTTTT
clone_size: .; d_call: .; v_call: TRBV5-1; j_call: TRBJ2-7; cdr3_aa: CASSPFQTGYEQYF; cdr3_nt: TGCGCCAGCAGCCCATTTCAAACCGGGTACGAGCAGTACTTC
clone_size: once; d_call: .; v_call: TRBV6-1; j_call: TRBJ1-2; cdr3_aa: CASSEGRGTWVGYTF; cdr3_nt: TGTGCCAGCAGTGAAGGCCGGGGAACTTGGGTTGGCTACACCTTC
clone_size: .; d_call: .; v_call: TRBV9; j_call: TRBJ1-4; cdr3_aa: CASSVAPGETQLFF; cdr3_nt: TGTGCCAGCAGCGTAGCTCCGGGAGAAACTCAACTGTTTTTT
clone_size: .; d_call: .; v_call: TRBV5-1; j_call: TRBJ1-1; cdr3_aa: CASSKDGQNTEAFF; cdr3_nt: TGCGCCAGCAGCAAGGATGGACAAAACACTGAAGCTTTCTTT
clone_size: once; d_call: .; v_call: TRBV6-5; j_call: TRBJ1-6; cdr3_aa: CASRTVRGSPLHF; cdr3_nt: TGTGCCAGCAGGACAGTGCGCGGCTCACCCCTCCACTTT
clone_size: .; d_call: .; v_call: TRBV5-1; j_call: TRBJ1-1; cdr3_aa: CASSLGPGTEAFF; cdr3_nt: TGCGCCAGCAGCTTGGGCCCCGGCACTGAAGCTTTCTTT
clone_size: .; d_call: .; v_call: TRBV5-1; j_call: TRBJ1-3; cdr3_aa: CASNPGGRDSGNTIYF; cdr3_nt: TGCGCCAGCAACCCCGGGGGACGAGACTCTGGAAACACCATATATTTT
clone_size: .; d_call: .; v_call: TRBV5-1; j_call: TRBJ2-1; cdr3_aa: CASSLVGGSYNEQFF; cdr3_nt: TGCGCCAGCAGCTTGGTCGGGGGCTCCTACAATGAGCAGTTCTTC
clone_size: .; d_call: .; v_call: TRBV6-1; j_call: TRBJ1-3; cdr3_aa: CASSEAKLGGNTIYF; cdr3_nt: TGTGCCAGCAGTGAAGCGAAGCTCGGGGGAAACACCATATATTTT
clone_size: .; d_call: .; v_call: TRBV5-1; j_call: TRBJ2-4; cdr3_aa: CASSLEALAKNIQYF; cdr3_nt: TGCGCCAGCAGCTTGGAAGCCCTAGCCAAAAACATTCAGTACTTC
clone_size: few; d_call: TRBD1; v_call: TRBV28; j_call: TRBJ1-2; cdr3_aa: CASISQGARQYTF; cdr3_nt: TGTGCCAGCATAAGCCAGGGGGCGCGTCAATACACCTTC
clone_size: .; d_call: TRBD1; v_call: TRBV5-6; j_call: TRBJ1-4; cdr3_aa: CASSQDREEKLFF; cdr3_nt: TGTGCCAGCAGCCAGGACAGGGAGGAAAAACTGTTTTTT
clone_size: .; d_call: .; v_call: TRBV11-2; j_call: TRBJ2-5; cdr3_aa: CASSDMGRETQYF; cdr3_nt: TGTGCCAGCAGTGATATGGGGCGTGAGACCCAGTACTTC
clone_size: .; d_call: .; v_call: TRBV5-1; j_call: TRBJ1-5; cdr3_aa: CASSLFPGRDQPQHF; cdr3_nt: TGCGCCAGCAGCTTGTTTCCCGGGAGGGATCAGCCCCAGCATTTT
clone_size: .; d_call: .; v_call: TRBV12-3/TRBV12-4; j_call: TRBJ1-6; cdr3_aa: CASSDDRYSPLHF; cdr3_nt: TGTGCCAGCAGTGACGACAGGTATTCACCCCTCCACTTT
clone_size: .; d_call: .; v_call: TRBV29-1; j_call: TRBJ2-5; cdr3_aa: CSVGKQFFQETQYF; cdr3_nt: TGCAGCGTCGGGAAACAGTTTTTCCAAGAGACCCAGTACTTC
clone_size: .; d_call: .; v_call: TRBV5-1; j_call: TRBJ1-4; cdr3_aa: CASSRTGRGNEKLFF; cdr3_nt: TGCGCCAGCAGCCGGACGGGACGGGGGAATGAAAAACTGTTTTTT
clone_size: .; d_call: .; v_call: TRBV7-3; j_call: TRBJ2-5; cdr3_aa: CASSSQGIGQETQYF; cdr3_nt: TGTGCCAGCAGCTCGCAGGGGATCGGGCAAGAGACCCAGTACTTC
clone_size: .; d_call: .; v_call: TRBV24-1; j_call: TRBJ2-3; cdr3_aa: CATSDSWHLGTTDTQYF; cdr3_nt: TGTGCCACCAGTGATTCGTGGCACCTAGGTACCACAGATACGCAGTATTTT
clone_size: .; d_call: .; v_call: TRBV5-4; j_call: TRBJ2-1; cdr3_aa: CASSPTSQWNEQFF; cdr3_nt: TGTGCCAGCAGCCCCACATCCCAGTGGAATGAGCAGTTCTTC
clone_size: .; d_call: .; v_call: TRBV7-8; j_call: TRBJ1-5; cdr3_aa: CASSLELNFQPQHF; cdr3_nt: TGTGCCAGCAGCTTAGAATTAAATTTTCAGCCCCAGCATTTT
clone_size: once; d_call: TRBD1; v_call: TRBV6-2/TRBV6-3; j_call: TRBJ1-2; cdr3_aa: CASSSFGQGNYGYTF; cdr3_nt: TGTGCCAGCAGTTCCTTCGGACAGGGGAACTATGGCTACACCTTC
clone_size: .; d_call: TRBD2; v_call: TRBV10-3; j_call: TRBJ2-5; cdr3_aa: CATLAGFVETQYF; cdr3_nt: TGTGCCACCTTAGCGGGGTTTGTGGAGACCCAGTACTTC